A single sample gave rise to the 20 T cell receptor beta chains below, sequenced in a study of blood T cell repertoires in COVID-19. TCRdb's copy holds only in-frame clones and misses some; the assay was immunoSEQ multiplex PCR. This repertoire shows 150,000 to 200,000 clones, 80% to 85% found once; its top ten account for under 5.5%. Sequences were obtained from peripheral blood. The receptors stem from a woman aged 25 to 39 with acute or convalescent COVID-19.

This chain joins TRBV30 and TRBJ1-1; TRBD1 might be the D (6 bases). The CDR3 is 13 amino acids. The germline V gene has CDR1 GTSNPN and CDR2 SVGIG (reference sequence). The germline V and J ends were trimmed by 4 bases and 2 bases, with 11 bases remaining between them. The CDR3 loop is CAWTRQANTEAFF. The CDR3 nucleotides are TGTGCCTGGACCAGACAGGCAAACACTGAAGCTTTCTTT. Looking up the rest from reference TRBV30 and TRBJ1-1 gives the full variable domain: SQTIHQWPATLVQPVGSPLSLECTVEGTSNPNLYWYRQAAGRGLQLLFYSVGIGQISSEVPQNLSASRPQDRQFILSSKKLLLSDSGFYLCAWTRQANTEAFFGQGTRLTVV.

V gene TRBV3-1 (or the pseudogene TRBV3-2) combines with J gene TRBJ2-3; TRBD2 might be the D (6 bases). The germline V and J ends were trimmed by 8 bases and 2 bases, with 14 bases remaining between them. Germline values: CDR1 LGHDT, CDR2 YNNKEL (reference sequence). The CDR3 runs 14 residues. The CDR3 reads CASSTEGLTDTQYF. CDR3 nucleotides: TGTGCCAGCTCAACGGAGGGCCTCACAGATACGCAGTATTTT.

This clone was detected a few times. This chain connects TRBV28 to TRBJ1-2; D may be TRBD1 (5 bases). Trimming cost V 7 bases and J 4 bases, with 16 bases left between them. Germline assignment: CDR1 MDHEN and CDR2 SYDVKM. The CDR3 runs 14 residues. Written as DNA, the CDR3 is TGTGCCAGCACTCCTGGGCGGGGCACCTATGGCTACACCTTC. Its protein product is CASTPGRGTYGYTF.

V is TRBV19 and J is TRBJ2-7; possibly TRBD1 for D (6 bases). The CDR3 has 14 amino acids. Between the trimmed V and J ends, which lost 4 bases and 4 bases, there was a span of 14 bases. The germline gives CDR1 LNHDA, CDR2 SQIVND (reference sequence). In DNA form, the CDR3 reads TGTGCCAGTAGTAAGACAGGAGACGGTTACGAGCAGTACTTC. This encodes CASSKTGDGYEQYF.

The chain carries TRBV30 and TRBJ2-5; possible D gene TRBD2, 5 bases. Trimming took 0 bases from V and 7 from J, leaving 12 bases between them. The CDR3 is made up of 13 amino acids. Germline V gives CDR1 GTSNPN, CDR2 SVGIG (reference sequence). The chain's CDR3 is CAWSVRESGTQYF. In DNA form, the CDR3 reads TGTGCCTGGAGTGTAAGAGAGAGCGGGACCCAGTACTTC.

This chain connects TRBV7-8 to TRBJ2-2; TRBD1 might be the D (6 bases). V lost 5 bases to trimming and J lost 4 bases, with 14 bases between them. The germline V gene encodes CDR1 SGHVS and CDR2 FQNEAQ. The CDR3 is made up of 15 amino acids. CDR3 loop: CASSTILGGTGELFF. In nucleotides, the CDR3 is TGTGCCAGCAGCACTATTCTAGGGGGCACCGGGGAGCTGTTTTTT.

V is TRBV12-2 and J is TRBJ2-3; TRBD2 reflects the table's D call only, with no check against the DNA. TRBV12-2 is given as a pseudogene. The CDR3 loop spans 18 amino acids. CDR3 DNA: TGTGCAAGTCGCTTAGTTCCTCTTCGGGGGGAGAGCACAGATACGCAGTATTTT. Its translation: CASRLVPLRGESTDTQYF.

The chain combines TRBV7-2 with TRBJ1-2; 8 bases match TRBD1. Germline trimming cut 2 bases from V and 3 bases from J; bases unmatched to any gene: 5. Germline V gene lookup returns CDR1 SGHTA and CDR2 FQGNSA. The CDR3 runs 15 residues. The CDR3 is CASSLSRDRYYGYTF. For the CDR3, the DNA is TGTGCCAGCAGCTTATCTCGGGACAGGTACTATGGCTACACCTTC.

This chain links TRBV7-8 with TRBJ2-7; TRBD2 might be the D (7 bases). Germline CDR1 reads SGHVS; CDR2 reads FQNEAQ. There are 15 residues in the CDR3. Trimming removed 2 bases at V and 3 bases at J, with 14 bases between. The CDR3 nucleotides are TGTGCCAGCAGCTTACGGAGGGGGGGGAACTACGAGCAGTACTTC. It is translated as CASSLRRGGNYEQYF.

The rearrangement joins TRBV6-5 to TRBJ1-5; the D gene is possibly TRBD1 (5 bases). There are 15 residues in the CDR3. Germline assignment: CDR1 MNHEY and CDR2 SVGAGI. V lost 0 bases to trimming and J lost 4 bases, with 10 bases between them. CDR3 sequence: CASSYSGGSNQPQHF. CDR3 nucleotides: TGTGCCAGCAGTTACTCGGGGGGGAGTAATCAGCCCCAGCATTTT.

This clone was observed a few times. V usage is TRBV11-3 and J usage is TRBJ2-3, with 7 bases identical to TRBD2. After removal of 5 bases from V and 6 bases from J, the junction contained 8 bases not matched to a gene. The CDR3 contains 14 residues. The germline V gene has CDR1 SGHNT and CDR2 YENEEA. The CDR3 nucleotides read TGTGCCAGCAGCCCTAGCGGCCGTGGGGATACGCAGTATTTT. Its protein product is CASSPSGRGDTQYF.

The chain recombines TRBV5-6 with TRBJ1-1; TRBD1 aligns across 9 bases. Trimming removed 5 bases from V and 3 bases from J; junction bases left unmatched: 5. Germline assignment: CDR1 SGHDT and CDR2 YYEEEE. The CDR3 contains 14 residues. CDR3 bases: TGTGCCAGCAGTACAGGGGGCTTAGACACTGAAGCTTTCTTT. Amino acids: CASSTGGLDTEAFF. The entire variable domain, with the rest obtained from reference TRBV5-6 and TRBJ1-1, is as follows: DAGVTQSPTHLIKTRGQQVTLRCSPKSGHDTVSWYQQALGQGPQFIFQYYEEEERQRGNFPDRFSGHQFPNYSSELNVNALLLGDSALYLCASSTGGLDTEAFFGQGTRLTVV.

This clone was seen a single time. The chain uses TRBV6-4 and TRBJ2-1, with no clear D. Deletions cut 3 bases from V and 7 bases from J, with 13 bases between. Germline values: CDR1 MRHNA, CDR2 SNTAGT. This CDR3 has 14 amino acids. The CDR3: CASSERSEGNEQFF. Written as DNA, the CDR3 is TGTGCCAGCAGTGAACGGAGCGAAGGAAATGAGCAGTTCTTC.

The rearrangement links TRBV10-3 to TRBJ1-5; D is possibly TRBD1 (5 bases). Germline CDR1 ENHRY, CDR2 SYGVKD. Trimming shortened V by 2 bases and J by 5 bases, and 7 bases separated the two germline ends. This CDR3 spans 13 amino acids. The CDR3 loop reads CAISETGDQPQHF. The CDR3 DNA reads TGTGCCATCAGTGAGACAGGAGATCAGCCCCAGCATTTT.

J is TRBJ1-3 and V is TRBV9; tentatively, D is TRBD1 (6 bases). This CDR3 contains 16 residues. Deletions cut 4 bases from V and 1 base from J, with 15 bases between. Germline V gene sequence: CDR1 SGDLS, CDR2 YYNGEE. CDR3 DNA: TGTGCCAGCAGCATGAATCCAGGGGAGTCTGGAAACACCATATATTTT. This translates into CASSMNPGESGNTIYF.

This rearrangement joins TRBV9 to TRBJ2-2; tentative D call: TRBD1 (6 bases). The CDR3 consists of 17 residues. The germline CDR1 and CDR2 sequences are SGDLS and YYNGEE. The germline V and J ends were trimmed by 0 bases and 4 bases, with 16 bases remaining between them. The CDR3 DNA follows: TGTGCCAGCAGCGTAGTATCAGGGGCGATTGGCACCGGGGAGCTGTTTTTT. This translates into CASSVVSGAIGTGELFF.

V usage is TRBV19 and J usage is TRBJ2-3; 8 bases are a match to TRBD2. The CDR3 is 13 residues long. The V and J ends lost 10 bases and 4 bases, in that order; junction bases with no gene match: 7. CDR1 and CDR2 from the germline V gene are LNHDA and SQIVND (reference sequence). CDR3 residues: CAISRGGPDTQYF. CDR3 DNA sequence: TGTGCCATATCTCGGGGGGGACCAGATACGCAGTATTTT.

The chain joins TRBV19 to TRBJ2-7, with TRBD2 as a possible D gene (6 bases). The V and J ends lost 5 bases and 0 bases respectively, with 20 bases between them. Germline V CDR1 and CDR2: LNHDA, SQIVND (reference sequence). The CDR3 length is 17 residues. Written as DNA, the CDR3 is TGTGCCAGTAGTCCCCTAGCCGCGGGACTGAACTCCTACGAGCAGTACTTC. This translates into CASSPLAAGLNSYEQYF.

The rearrangement links TRBV19 to TRBJ1-2; D gene uncertain. Germline-derived CDR1 and CDR2 are LNHDA and SQIVND (reference sequence). The germline V and J ends were trimmed by 2 bases and 3 bases, with 10 bases remaining between them. This CDR3 comprises 14 residues. CDR3 nucleotide sequence: TGTGCCAGTAGTATATCAGCGGCAGACTATGGCTACACCTTC. It specifies CASSISAADYGYTF.

As DNA, the CDR3 is TGTGCCACCTCCCGGGACTTCATGAACACTGAAGCTTTCTTT. It specifies CATSRDFMNTEAFF. This chain links TRBV6-5 with TRBJ1-1, with D possibly TRBD1 on 5 matching bases. CDR1 is MNHEY, CDR2 SVGAGI, per germline. Trimming stripped 10 bases from V and 0 bases from J, with 15 bases between. CDR3 size: 14 residues.